These 11 T cell receptor beta chains came from one sample sequenced in a study of cytomegalovirus exposure and HLA in healthy donors (TCRdb year 2017). Libraries were constructed by the immunoSEQ multiplex PCR assay. The multiplex PCR relied on a mix of 60 forward primers for TCR Vbeta segments and 13 reverse primers for TCR Jbeta segments. TCRdb provides this immuneACCESS table in a form limited to in-frame rearrangements. Some clones are lacking; in checked studies, under half of them reflect an unresolved V gene, and why the rest are absent is not known. The sample table shows 90,000 to 120,000 clones, and 78% are seen once. Jointly, the top ten make up around 1.5% of the sample. The sequencing sample was made of PBMCs. These receptors originate from a woman aged 40 to 49 in good health and CMV-seronegative.

The rearrangement uses TRBV28 and TRBJ1-4, with TRBD1 matching 7 bases. V lost 7 bases to trimming and J lost 3 bases; unmatched junction nucleotides: 11. The germline gives CDR1 MDHEN, CDR2 SYDVKM. CDR3 size: 16 residues. The CDR3 sequence is CASTLTGASSNEKLFF. DNA of the CDR3: TGTGCCAGCACCCTAACAGGGGCCAGTTCTAATGAAAAACTGTTTTTT.

The genes are TRBV4-3 and TRBJ1-1; D might be TRBD1 (6 bases). The CDR3 covers 15 residues. The V end was cut by 2 bases, the J end by 4 bases, with 14 bases between. Germline lookup yields CDR1 LGHNA and CDR2 YSLEER. The CDR3 region has the DNA TGCGCCAGCAGCCAATACAGGGCCCGGGGCACTGAAGCTTTCTTT. Its protein is CASSQYRARGTEAFF.

This chain connects TRBV9 to TRBJ1-4; perhaps TRBD1 as D (6 bases). The CDR3 runs to 15 residues. Germline CDR1 SGDLS, CDR2 YYNGEE. The germline V and J ends were trimmed by 4 bases and 4 bases, with 14 bases remaining between them. The CDR3 DNA reads TGTGCCAGCAGCCCCCAGACAGGAATTAATGAAAAACTGTTTTTT. It yields the protein CASSPQTGINEKLFF.

This clone was picked up one time. V and J are TRBV19 and TRBJ1-2, with a weak D call TRBD1 (5 bases). CDR3 length equals 12 residues. Germline V gene sequence: CDR1 LNHDA, CDR2 SQIVND (reference sequence). The CDR3: CVAGNAGYGYTF. As DNA, the CDR3 is TGTGTCGCAGGGAACGCTGGCTATGGCTACACCTTC.

The gene calls are TRBV28 and TRBJ2-2; TRBD1 might be the D (6 bases). The CDR3 totals 14 residues. Trimming removed 8 bases from V and 6 bases from J, with 16 bases in between. Germline V CDR1 and CDR2: MDHEN, SYDVKM. CDR3 nucleotides: TGTGCCAGCCGAAACCAGGGGTCCCCCGGGGAGCTGTTTTTT. Translation gives CASRNQGSPGELFF. Supplemented by reference TRBV28 and TRBJ2-2, the full variable domain reads DVKVTQSSRYLVKRTGEKVFLECVQDMDHENMFWYRQDPGLGLRLIYFSYDVKMKEKGDIPEGYSVSREKKERFSLILESASTNQTSMYLCASRNQGSPGELFFGEGSRLTVL.

The CDR3 here is CASSATGGDRTEAFF. As DNA, the CDR3 is TGTGCCAGCAGCGCGACAGGGGGCGATAGGACTGAAGCTTTCTTT. V and J are TRBV9 and TRBJ1-1; 10 bases align to TRBD1. V shed 3 bases and J 5 bases; nucleotides not matched to a gene: 7. The germline CDR1 and CDR2 sequences are SGDLS and YYNGEE. This CDR3 contains 15 residues.

The rearrangement joins TRBV7-2 to TRBJ2-7, with 12 bases that match TRBD2. Germline CDR1 is SGHTA and CDR2 is FQGNSA. The CDR3 is 15 amino acids. The V gene end was trimmed by 2 bases and the J gene end by 6 bases; junction bases not matched to a gene: 5. CDR3 amino acids: CASSLKSSGRGEQYF. DNA of the CDR3: TGTGCCAGCAGCTTAAAATCTAGCGGGAGGGGCGAGCAGTACTTC.

The J gene is TRBJ1-4, the V gene TRBV9; 10 bases line up with TRBD1. Germline V gives CDR1 SGDLS, CDR2 YYNGEE. This CDR3 region has 14 residues. The trim removed 0 bases at V and 7 bases at J, leaving 0 bases unmatched. The CDR3 reads CASSVGTGGEKLFF. Here the CDR3 DNA reads TGTGCCAGCAGCGTAGGGACAGGGGGTGAAAAACTGTTTTTT. The whole variable domain, filled in from reference TRBV9 and TRBJ1-4, reads DSGVTQTPKHLITATGQRVTLRCSPRSGDLSVYWYQQSLDQGLQFLIQYYNGEERAKGNILERFSAQQFPDLHSELNLSSLELGDSALYFCASSVGTGGEKLFFGSGTQLSVL.

The chain combines TRBV9 with TRBJ2-2; no clear D gene. The CDR3 runs 13 residues. Trimming removed 5 bases at V and 4 bases at J, with 9 bases between. Germline V gene sequence: CDR1 SGDLS, CDR2 YYNGEE. The CDR3, as DNA: TGTGCCAGCAGTTCAGTTTTCACCGGGGAGCTGTTTTTT. It codes for CASSSVFTGELFF.

This CDR3 reads CASSVASGVTEAFF. The CDR3 bases are TGTGCCAGCAGCGTAGCTTCCGGGGTCACTGAAGCTTTCTTT. The gene calls are TRBV9 and TRBJ1-1, with D uncertain. Germline V gene sequence: CDR1 SGDLS, CDR2 YYNGEE. Trimming shortened V by 0 bases and J by 4 bases, and 10 bases separated the two germline ends. CDR3 length: 14 residues. Complete variable domain (other parts from reference TRBV9 and TRBJ1-1): DSGVTQTPKHLITATGQRVTLRCSPRSGDLSVYWYQQSLDQGLQFLIQYYNGEERAKGNILERFSAQQFPDLHSELNLSSLELGDSALYFCASSVASGVTEAFFGQGTRLTVV.

This clone was observed once. This chain uses TRBV11-3 with TRBJ2-5, with TRBD2 matching 10 bases. After removal of 1 base from V and 0 bases from J, the junction contained 8 bases not matched to a gene. The CDR3 has 18 residues. Germline assignment: CDR1 SGHNT and CDR2 YENEEA. The CDR3 protein is CASSLGSGRAAYQETQYF. CDR3 nucleotide sequence: TGTGCCAGCAGCTTAGGGAGCGGGAGGGCCGCGTACCAAGAGACCCAGTACTTC.